Presented here are 19 T cell receptor beta chains from one specimen sequenced in a study of human T cells and chemical hapten exposure. The sample's time point: pre-sensitization, week 0. Regarding treatment: therapeutic diphenylcyclopropenone sensitization with weekly scalp DPC. The authors extracted total RNA from unfractionated whole blood. TCRdb processed the RACE reads anew with MiXCR; each CDR3 protein has one entry. The sample holds approximately 52,000 distinct CDR3 sequences, around a tenth seen once. This specimen consisted of whole blood, obtained in connection with sensitization to the hapten diphenylcyclopropenone (DPC). The source is a woman aged 25 to 39 with alopecia areata. Some clones in this sample may be carry-over from other donors' samples.

This clonotype was observed many times. The gene calls are TRBV20-1 and TRBJ1-2; TRBD1 aligns across 7 bases. This CDR3 has 15 amino acids. Germline V gene lookup returns CDR1 DFQATT and CDR2 SNEGSKA (reference sequence). V dropped 6 bases and J dropped 4; count of bases not matched to a gene: 14. Written as DNA, the CDR3 is TGCAGTGCAACCCCAGGGGGGAGGGTTTTCTATGGCTACACCTTC. Encoded protein: CSATPGGRVFYGYTF.

The sample holds a few counts of this clonotype. The J gene is TRBJ2-3, the V gene TRBV5-6, with unresolved D. The V gene's germline CDR1 is SGHDT and CDR2 YYEEEE. This CDR3 spans 15 amino acids. The V gene lost 0 bases and the J gene lost 6 bases, with 14 bases spanning the gap. CDR3 in DNA: TGTGCCAGCAGCTTGGTTCTGGGGTCGGCCGATACGCAGTATTTT. It encodes CASSLVLGSADTQYF. Drawing the rest from reference TRBV5-6 and TRBJ2-3, the complete variable domain is DAGVTQSPTHLIKTRGQQVTLRCSPKSGHDTVSWYQQALGQGPQFIFQYYEEEERQRGNFPDRFSGHQFPNYSSELNVNALLLGDSALYLCASSLVLGSADTQYFGPGTRLTVL.

V is TRBV4-2 and J is TRBJ2-3; D possibly matches TRBD1 or TRBD2 (6 bases each). Trimming shortened V by 1 base and J by 1 base, and 9 bases separated the two germline ends. The germline V gene encodes CDR1 LGHNA and CDR2 YNFKEQ. CDR3 length equals 15 residues. CDR3 protein: CASSQVGGGTDTQYF. For the CDR3, the DNA is TGTGCCAGCAGCCAAGTGGGGGGCGGCACAGATACGCAGTATTTT.

Turning to this clonotype: A much larger clone differs by one base, so this may be a read error. The V and J genes are TRBV20-1 and TRBJ1-4; a possible D gene is TRBD1 (5 bases). The CDR3 spans 14 residues. V shed 7 bases and J shed 7 bases, with 19 bases lying between them. CDR1 is DFQATT and CDR2 is SNEGSKA in the germline V gene (reference sequence). The CDR3 protein is CSGSSGGGGEKLFF. The CDR3 nucleotides are TGCAGTGGGTCGTCCGGGGGTGGAGGTGAAAAACTGTTTTTT.

This clonotype was observed at least ten times. The chain employs TRBV10-3 and TRBJ2-3; a possible D gene is TRBD2 (5 bases). Germline-derived CDR1 and CDR2 are ENHRY and SYGVKD. This CDR3 is built from 16 residues. Trimming took 4 bases from V and 4 from J, leaving 18 bases between them. The CDR3 loop reads CAISGLDAGASDTQYF. DNA of the CDR3: TGTGCCATCAGTGGCTTGGATGCGGGCGCTTCAGATACGCAGTATTTT.

This clonotype was detected only a few times. CDR3 protein: CASSPPRSDTQYF. CDR3 bases: TGTGCCAGCAGCCCTCCCCGGTCAGATACGCAGTATTTT. The chain joins TRBV7-8 to TRBJ2-3, with D hard to call. The germline V gene has CDR1 SGHVS and CDR2 FQNEAQ. V was cut by 5 bases and J by 4 bases, with 10 bases left in between. The CDR3 contains 13 residues.

This clonotype came up a few times. The chain links TRBV7-8 to TRBJ2-1; no firm D call. Deletions cut 5 bases from V and 7 bases from J, with 15 bases between. Germline V gene lookup returns CDR1 SGHVS and CDR2 FQNEAQ. CDR3 size: 14 residues. The CDR3 sequence: CASSPRYQQNEQFF. CDR3 sequence (DNA): TGTGCCAGCAGCCCCAGATACCAGCAGAATGAGCAGTTCTTC.

This clonotype was found a few times. The chain combines TRBV10-3 with TRBJ2-3, with 11 bases that match TRBD2. Germline loops: CDR1 ENHRY, CDR2 SYGVKD. This CDR3 comprises 14 residues. With 9 bases clipped from V and 4 bases from J, the junction kept 6 bases outside the gene matches. The CDR3 loop reads CAISIAGGPDTQYF. The CDR3 bases are TGTGCCATATCAATAGCGGGGGGGCCAGATACGCAGTATTTT.

The table lists this clonotype with many counts. The chain employs TRBV12-3 or TRBV12-4 and TRBJ1-1; D perhaps matches TRBD1 (6 bases). There are 15 residues in the CDR3. V was shortened by 10 bases and J by 0 bases, with 18 bases between the two germline ends. The CDR3 region has the DNA TGTGCCATCGGGCGGGCAGGGGTTTTGAACACTGAAGCTTTCTTT. As protein: CAIGRAGVLNTEAFF.

This chain joins TRBV30 and TRBJ1-1, with 7 bases identical to TRBD1. Germline V CDR1 and CDR2: GTSNPN, SVGIG (reference sequence). Unmatched junction bases numbered 6, after V lost 2 bases and J lost 3 bases. CDR3 length equals 14 residues. This CDR3 is CAWSRTGVHTEAFF. CDR3 DNA sequence: TGTGCCTGGAGTCGAACAGGGGTGCACACTGAAGCTTTCTTT. Filled out from reference TRBV30 and TRBJ1-1, the complete variable domain reads SQTIHQWPATLVQPVGSPLSLECTVEGTSNPNLYWYRQAAGRGLQLLFYSVGIGQISSEVPQNLSASRPQDRQFILSSKKLLLSDSGFYLCAWSRTGVHTEAFFGQGTRLTVV.

This clonotype was recorded a few times. The chain recombines TRBV9 with TRBJ1-6; possible D gene TRBD1, 5 bases. Trimming pared 3 bases from V and 6 bases from J, leaving 13 bases between. The CDR3 has 15 residues. CDR1 and CDR2 from the germline V gene are SGDLS and YYNGEE. As DNA, the CDR3 is TGTGCCAGCAGCGACTTCGGGGGTAGTAATTCACCCCTCCACTTT. Amino acids: CASSDFGGSNSPLHF.

This clonotype was seen a handful of times. This chain links TRBV7-9 with TRBJ2-2, with D hard to call. The CDR3 runs 13 residues. V lost 1 base and J lost 7, with 7 bases in between. Germline V gene lookup returns CDR1 SEHNR and CDR2 FQNEAQ (reference sequence). CDR3: CASSLETDGELFF. CDR3 bases: TGTGCCAGCAGCTTAGAGACTGACGGGGAGCTGTTTTTT.

This clonotype was detected a few times. DNA of the CDR3: TGCGCCAGCAGCTGGGACAGCGGGAATGAAAAACTGTTTTTT. Amino acids: CASSWDSGNEKLFF. This chain connects TRBV5-1 to TRBJ1-4; 7 positions agree with TRBD1. In germline, CDR1 is SGHRS, CDR2 YFSETQ. The ends lost 3 bases at V and 5 bases at J; junction bases unmatched: 4. CDR3 length: 14 residues.

This clonotype was seen a few times. The chain uses TRBV6-5 and TRBJ1-5; TRBD1 matches 7 bases. V lost 0 bases, J lost 1 base, and 6 bases stayed unmatched. The CDR3 totals 17 residues. CDR1 and CDR2 from the germline V gene are MNHEY and SVGAGI. CDR3 region: CASSYSWAGGSNQPQHF. For the CDR3, the DNA is TGTGCCAGCAGTTACTCTTGGGCAGGGGGAAGCAATCAGCCCCAGCATTTT.

This clonotype occurred a few times. The rearrangement joins TRBV18 to TRBJ1-4; no reliable D call. The V end was cut by 5 bases, the J end by 2 bases, with 12 bases between. The CDR3 has 15 amino acids. Germline loops: CDR1 KGHSH, CDR2 LQKENI. CDR3 nucleotides: TGTGCCAGCTCAGAACGCCAGGCTACTAATGAAAAACTGTTTTTT. This encodes CASSERQATNEKLFF.

V gene TRBV7-9 combines with J gene TRBJ2-1; TRBD2 aligns across 9 bases. V shed 5 bases, J shed 6 bases, and the junction held 17 bases outside the gene matches. This CDR3 has 18 amino acids. Germline-derived CDR1 and CDR2 are SEHNR and FQNEAQ (reference sequence). The CDR3 coding sequence is TGTGCCAGCAGCCCACCAACACCTAGCGGGGAACCCTGCAATGAGCAGTTCTTC. Amino acid sequence: CASSPPTPSGEPCNEQFF.

The rearrangement links TRBV7-8 to TRBJ2-5, with D maybe TRBD1 (5 bases). Deletions cut 6 bases from V and 4 bases from J, with 12 bases between. The CDR3 runs 13 residues. The germline gives CDR1 SGHVS, CDR2 FQNEAQ. In DNA form, the CDR3 reads TGTGCCAGCAGATTGGACACAACAGAGACCCAGTACTTC. Amino acids: CASRLDTTETQYF. The full variable domain, its missing parts supplied by reference TRBV7-8 and TRBJ2-5, is GAGVSQSPRYKVAKRGQDVALRCDPISGHVSLFWYQQALGQGPEFLTYFQNEAQLDKSGLPSDRFFAERPEGSVSTLKIQRTQQEDSAVYLCASRLDTTETQYFGPGTRLLVL.

This clonotype was counted at least ten times. The chain is built from TRBV20-1 and TRBJ2-7, with D possibly matching TRBD2 (5 bases). The V end was cut by 2 bases, the J end by 4 bases, with 9 bases between. The CDR3 runs 12 residues. The germline CDR1 and CDR2 sequences are DFQATT and SNEGSKA (reference sequence). DNA of the CDR3: TGCAGTGCTAGACCTCGGGGTTACGAGCAGTACTTC. Its translation: CSARPRGYEQYF.

This clonotype was picked up many times. A read error may account for a junction end that differs from germline. The chain recombines TRBV4-1 with TRBJ2-5; D perhaps matches TRBD1 (5 bases). CDR3 length: 14 residues. CDR1 and CDR2 from the germline V gene are MGHRA and YSYEKL. The CDR3 sequence: CASSAQAWQGTQYF. Written as DNA, the CDR3 is TGCGCCAGCAGCGCACAGGCCTGGCAAGGGACCCAGTACTTC.